This note documents a single TCR beta chain sequence. V shed 0 bases, J shed 6 bases, and the junction held 6 bases outside the gene matches. CDR1 is LGHNA, CDR2 YNFKEQ, per germline. The CDR3 has 16 residues. These data come from a study of blood T cell repertoires in COVID-19. Authors' data handling: The authors estimated nucleated cell counts from reference gene primer amplification. The assay was immunoSEQ multiplex PCR, and TCRdb's table has in-frame clones only and misses some. V and J calls plus clone size are reproduced from that table; the DNA served to infer D and trimming. The table records 200,000 to 250,000 clones, roughly nine tenths of them present only once.

The sequenced sample was peripheral blood. The chain joins TRBV4-2 to TRBJ1-5; 9 positions agree with TRBD1. The sequence came from a man between 60 and 75 years old with acute or convalescent COVID-19. CDR3 nucleotide sequence: TGTGCCAGCAGCCAAGAAACCGGACAGGGGTCTCAGCCCCAGCATTTT. Encoded protein: CASSQETGQGSQPQHF.